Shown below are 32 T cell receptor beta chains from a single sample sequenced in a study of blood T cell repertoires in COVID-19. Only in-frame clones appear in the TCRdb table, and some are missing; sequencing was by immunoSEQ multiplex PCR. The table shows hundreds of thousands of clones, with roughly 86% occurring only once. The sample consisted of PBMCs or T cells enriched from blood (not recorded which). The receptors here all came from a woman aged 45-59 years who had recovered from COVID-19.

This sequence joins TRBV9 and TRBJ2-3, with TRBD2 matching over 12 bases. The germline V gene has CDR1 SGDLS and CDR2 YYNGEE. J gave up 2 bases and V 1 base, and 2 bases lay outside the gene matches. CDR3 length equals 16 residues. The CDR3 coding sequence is TGTGCCAGCAGCGTACTAGCGGGAGGGATCACAGATACGCAGTATTTT. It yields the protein CASSVLAGGITDTQYF.

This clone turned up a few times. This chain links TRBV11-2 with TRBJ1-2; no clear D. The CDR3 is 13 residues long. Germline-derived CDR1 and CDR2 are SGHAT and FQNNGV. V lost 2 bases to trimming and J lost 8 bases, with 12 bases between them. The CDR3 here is CASSLQRVKGYTF. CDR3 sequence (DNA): TGTGCCAGCAGCTTACAACGAGTAAAGGGCTACACCTTC.

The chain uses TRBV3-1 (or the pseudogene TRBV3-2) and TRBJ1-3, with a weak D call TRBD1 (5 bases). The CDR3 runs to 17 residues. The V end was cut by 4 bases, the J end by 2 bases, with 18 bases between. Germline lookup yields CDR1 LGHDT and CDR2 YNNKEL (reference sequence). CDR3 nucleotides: TGTGCCAGCAGCCCATCCAACAGCAGGGCTACTGGAAACACCATATATTTT. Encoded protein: CASSPSNSRATGNTIYF.

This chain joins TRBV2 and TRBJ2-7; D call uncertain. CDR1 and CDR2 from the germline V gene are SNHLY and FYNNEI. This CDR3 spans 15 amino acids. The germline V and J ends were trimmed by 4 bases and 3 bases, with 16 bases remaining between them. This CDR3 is CASSGVAQTLYEQYF. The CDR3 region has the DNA TGTGCCAGCAGTGGGGTGGCACAGACCCTCTACGAGCAGTACTTC.

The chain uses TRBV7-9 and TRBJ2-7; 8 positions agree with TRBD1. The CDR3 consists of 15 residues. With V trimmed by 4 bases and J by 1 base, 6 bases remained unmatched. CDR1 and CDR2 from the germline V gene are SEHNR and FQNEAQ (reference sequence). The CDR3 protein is CASSSDRDRSYEQYF. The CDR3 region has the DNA TGTGCCAGCAGCTCGGACCGGGACAGGTCCTACGAGCAGTACTTC. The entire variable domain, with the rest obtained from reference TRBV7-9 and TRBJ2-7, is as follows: DTGVSQNPRHKITKRGQNVTFRCDPISEHNRLYWYRQTLGQGPEFLTYFQNEAQLEKSRLLSDRFSAERPKGSFSTLEIQRTEQGDSAMYLCASSSDRDRSYEQYFGPGTRLTVT.

CDR3: CASSTGGADYGYTF. The CDR3 region has the DNA TGTGCCAGCAGTACAGGGGGCGCGGACTATGGCTACACCTTC. The chain combines TRBV28 with TRBJ1-2; the match to TRBD1 covers 9 bases. This CDR3 is 14 amino acids long. The V and J ends lost 5 bases and 3 bases, in that order; junction bases with no gene match: 4. The V gene's germline CDR1 is MDHEN and CDR2 SYDVKM.

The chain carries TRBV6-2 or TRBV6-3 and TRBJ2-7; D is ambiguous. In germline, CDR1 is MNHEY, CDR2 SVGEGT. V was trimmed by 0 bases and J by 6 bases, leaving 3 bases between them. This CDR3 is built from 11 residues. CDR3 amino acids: CASSYSAEQYF. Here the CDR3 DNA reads TGTGCCAGCAGTTACTCGGCCGAGCAGTACTTC.

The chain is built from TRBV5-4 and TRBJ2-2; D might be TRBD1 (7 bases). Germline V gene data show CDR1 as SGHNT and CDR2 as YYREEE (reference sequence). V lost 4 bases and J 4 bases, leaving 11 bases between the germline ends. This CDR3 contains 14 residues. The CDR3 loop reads CASSGRTGTGELFF. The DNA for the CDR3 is TGTGCCAGCAGCGGGAGGACAGGCACCGGGGAGCTGTTTTTT.

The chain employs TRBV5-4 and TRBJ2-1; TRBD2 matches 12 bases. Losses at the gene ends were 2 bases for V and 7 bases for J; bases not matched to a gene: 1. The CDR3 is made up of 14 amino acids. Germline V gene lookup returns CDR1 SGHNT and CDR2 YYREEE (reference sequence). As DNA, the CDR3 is TGTGCCAGCAGCTTTGGACTAGCGGGAAATGAGCAGTTCTTC. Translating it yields CASSFGLAGNEQFF.

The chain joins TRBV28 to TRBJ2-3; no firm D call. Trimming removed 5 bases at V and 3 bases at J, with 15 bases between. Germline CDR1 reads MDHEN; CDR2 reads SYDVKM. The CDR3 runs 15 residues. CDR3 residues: CASSLPGLSTDTQYF. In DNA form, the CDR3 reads TGTGCCAGCAGTCTCCCCGGGTTAAGTACAGATACGCAGTATTTT.

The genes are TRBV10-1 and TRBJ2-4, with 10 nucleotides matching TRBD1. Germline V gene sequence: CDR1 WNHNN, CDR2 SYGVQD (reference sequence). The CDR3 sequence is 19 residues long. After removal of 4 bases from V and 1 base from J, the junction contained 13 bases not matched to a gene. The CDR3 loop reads CASSGNRDRGDRAKNIQYF. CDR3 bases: TGCGCCAGCAGTGGGAACCGGGACAGGGGTGATCGGGCCAAAAACATTCAGTACTTC.

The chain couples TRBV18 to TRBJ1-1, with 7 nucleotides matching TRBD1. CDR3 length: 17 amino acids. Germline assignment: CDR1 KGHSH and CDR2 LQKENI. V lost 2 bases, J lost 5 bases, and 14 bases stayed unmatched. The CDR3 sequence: CASSPNSWGQTGTEAFF. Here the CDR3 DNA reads TGTGCCAGCTCACCAAATTCGTGGGGACAGACGGGGACTGAAGCTTTCTTT. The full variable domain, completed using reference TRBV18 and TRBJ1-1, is NAGVMQNPRHLVRRRGQEARLRCSPMKGHSHVYWYRQLPEEGLKFMVYLQKENIIDESGMPKERFSAEFPKEGPSILRIQQVVRGDSAAYFCASSPNSWGQTGTEAFFGQGTRLTVV.

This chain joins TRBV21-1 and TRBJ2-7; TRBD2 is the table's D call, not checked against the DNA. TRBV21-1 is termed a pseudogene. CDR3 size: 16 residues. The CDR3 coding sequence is TGTGCCAGCAGCACGGGACTAGCGGGGGGAGGCCACGAGCAGTACTTC. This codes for CASSTGLAGGGHEQYF.

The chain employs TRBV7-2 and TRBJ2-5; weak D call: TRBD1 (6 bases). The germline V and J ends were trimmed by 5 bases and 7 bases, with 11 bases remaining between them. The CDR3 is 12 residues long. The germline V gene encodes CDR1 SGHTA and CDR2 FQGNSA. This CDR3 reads CASSTDRSTQYF. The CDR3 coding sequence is TGTGCCAGCAGCACCGACAGGTCGACCCAGTACTTC.

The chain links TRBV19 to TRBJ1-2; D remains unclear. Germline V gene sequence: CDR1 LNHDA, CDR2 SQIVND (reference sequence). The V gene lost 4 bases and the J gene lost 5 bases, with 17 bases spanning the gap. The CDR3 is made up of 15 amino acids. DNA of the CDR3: TGTGCCAGTAGTACGGGTCCCGCGTTGAGGTATGGCTACACCTTC. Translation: CASSTGPALRYGYTF.

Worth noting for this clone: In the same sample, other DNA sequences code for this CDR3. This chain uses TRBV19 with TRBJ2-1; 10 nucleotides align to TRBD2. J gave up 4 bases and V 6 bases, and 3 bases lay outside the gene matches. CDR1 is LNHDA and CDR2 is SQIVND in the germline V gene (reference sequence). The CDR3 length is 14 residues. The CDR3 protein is CASSPLAGYNEQFF. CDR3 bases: TGTGCCAGTAGCCCACTAGCGGGATACAATGAGCAGTTCTTC.

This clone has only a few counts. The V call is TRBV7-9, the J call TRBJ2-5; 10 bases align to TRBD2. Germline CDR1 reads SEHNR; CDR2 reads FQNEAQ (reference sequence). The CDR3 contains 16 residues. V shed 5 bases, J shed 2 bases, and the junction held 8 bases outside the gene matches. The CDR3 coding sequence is TGTGCCAGCAGCGCACGGACTAGCGGACCTCAAGAGACCCAGTACTTC. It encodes CASSARTSGPQETQYF.

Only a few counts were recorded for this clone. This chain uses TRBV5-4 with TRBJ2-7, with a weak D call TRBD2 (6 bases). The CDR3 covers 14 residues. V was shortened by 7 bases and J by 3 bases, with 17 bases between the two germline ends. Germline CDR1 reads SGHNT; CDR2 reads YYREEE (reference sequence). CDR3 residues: CASALGTGNYEQYF. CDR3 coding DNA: TGTGCCAGCGCCTTGGGGACTGGCAACTACGAGCAGTACTTC.

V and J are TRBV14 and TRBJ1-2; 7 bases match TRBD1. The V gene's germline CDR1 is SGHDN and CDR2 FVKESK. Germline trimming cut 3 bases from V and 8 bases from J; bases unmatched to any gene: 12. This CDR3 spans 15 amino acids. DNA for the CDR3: TGTGCCAGCAGCCAGCAAACGGGGACAGTGGGGGGCTACACCTTC. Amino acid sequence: CASSQQTGTVGGYTF.

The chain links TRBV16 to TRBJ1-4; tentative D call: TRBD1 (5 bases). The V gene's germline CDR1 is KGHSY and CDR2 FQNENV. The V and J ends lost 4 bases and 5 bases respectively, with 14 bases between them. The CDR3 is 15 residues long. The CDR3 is CASSLRLRTNEKLFF. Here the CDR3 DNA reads TGTGCCAGCAGCCTCCGGCTTAGGACAAATGAAAAACTGTTTTTT.

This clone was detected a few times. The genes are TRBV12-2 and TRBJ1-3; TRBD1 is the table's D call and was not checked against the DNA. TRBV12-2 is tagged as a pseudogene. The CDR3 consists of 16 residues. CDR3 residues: CASLFQTSYSGNTIYF. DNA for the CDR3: TGTGCAAGTCTCTTTCAGACAAGCTACTCTGGAAACACCATATATTTT.

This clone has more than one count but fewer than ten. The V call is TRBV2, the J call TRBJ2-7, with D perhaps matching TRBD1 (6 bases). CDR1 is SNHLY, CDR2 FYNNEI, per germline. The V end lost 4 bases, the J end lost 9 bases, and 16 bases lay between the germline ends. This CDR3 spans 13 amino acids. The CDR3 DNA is TGTGCCAGCAGTGGGGGGCAATACCAGGGGCAGTACTTC. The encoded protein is CASSGGQYQGQYF.

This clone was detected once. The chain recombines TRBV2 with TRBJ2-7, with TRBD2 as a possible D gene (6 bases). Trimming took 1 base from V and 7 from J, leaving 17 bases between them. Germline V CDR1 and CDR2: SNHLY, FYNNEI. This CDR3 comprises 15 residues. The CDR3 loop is CASSEDRRDLGEQYF. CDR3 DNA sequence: TGTGCCAGCAGTGAAGACCGGCGGGACCTCGGAGAGCAGTACTTC.

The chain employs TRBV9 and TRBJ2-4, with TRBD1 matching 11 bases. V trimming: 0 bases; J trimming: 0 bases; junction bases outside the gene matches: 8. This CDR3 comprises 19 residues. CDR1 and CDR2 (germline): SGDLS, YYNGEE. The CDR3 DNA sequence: TGTGCCAGCAGCGTAGGGACAGGGGGCCCACCCCTAGCCAAAAACATTCAGTACTTC. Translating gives CASSVGTGGPPLAKNIQYF.

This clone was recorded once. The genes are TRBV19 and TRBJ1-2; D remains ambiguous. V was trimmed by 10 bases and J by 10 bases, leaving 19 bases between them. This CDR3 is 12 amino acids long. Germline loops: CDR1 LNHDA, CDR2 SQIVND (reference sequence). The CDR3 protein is CATATGDVNYTF. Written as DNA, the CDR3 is TGTGCCACCGCGACCGGGGATGTTAACTACACCTTC.

DNA of the CDR3: TGTGCCAGCAGCTTATTACTTGATATGGGCGGGAGAAGGTTGGGTGAGCAGTTCTTC. Amino acids: CASSLLLDMGGRRLGEQFF. V gene TRBV7-8 combines with J gene TRBJ2-1; 7 positions match TRBD2. The CDR3 loop spans 19 amino acids. The J segment lost 9 bases and the V segment lost 2 bases, leaving 22 bases of the junction unmatched. Germline V gives CDR1 SGHVS, CDR2 FQNEAQ. Full variable domain (outside the CDR3, taken from reference TRBV7-8 and TRBJ2-1): GAGVSQSPRYKVAKRGQDVALRCDPISGHVSLFWYQQALGQGPEFLTYFQNEAQLDKSGLPSDRFFAERPEGSVSTLKIQRTQQEDSAVYLCASSLLLDMGGRRLGEQFFGPGTRLTVL.

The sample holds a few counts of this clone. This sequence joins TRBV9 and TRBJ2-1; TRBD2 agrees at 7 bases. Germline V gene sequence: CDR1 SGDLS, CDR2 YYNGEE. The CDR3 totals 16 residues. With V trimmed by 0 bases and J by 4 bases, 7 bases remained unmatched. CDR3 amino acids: CASSVEWERGYNEQFF. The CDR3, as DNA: TGTGCCAGCAGCGTAGAGTGGGAGCGGGGTTACAATGAGCAGTTCTTC.

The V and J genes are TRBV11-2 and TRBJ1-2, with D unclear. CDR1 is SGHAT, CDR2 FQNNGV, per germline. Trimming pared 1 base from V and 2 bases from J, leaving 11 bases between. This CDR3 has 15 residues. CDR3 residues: CASSLGGGYNYGYTF. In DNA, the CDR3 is TGTGCCAGCAGCTTAGGAGGAGGGTACAACTATGGCTACACCTTC. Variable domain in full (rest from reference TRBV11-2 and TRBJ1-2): EAGVAQSPRYKIIEKRQSVAFWCNPISGHATLYWYQQILGQGPKLLIQFQNNGVVDDSQLPKDRFSAERLKGVDSTLKIQPAKLEDSAVYLCASSLGGGYNYGYTFGSGTRLTVV.

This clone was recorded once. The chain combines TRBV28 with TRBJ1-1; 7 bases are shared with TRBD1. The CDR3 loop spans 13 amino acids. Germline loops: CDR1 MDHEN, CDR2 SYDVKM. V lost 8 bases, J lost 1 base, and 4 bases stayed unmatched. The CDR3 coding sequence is TGTGCCAGCTTGACAGGGACGAACACTGAAGCTTTCTTT. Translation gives CASLTGTNTEAFF.

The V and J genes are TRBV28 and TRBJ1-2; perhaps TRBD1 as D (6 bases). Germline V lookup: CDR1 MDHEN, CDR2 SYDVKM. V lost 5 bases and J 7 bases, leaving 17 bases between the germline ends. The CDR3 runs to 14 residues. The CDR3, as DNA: TGTGCCAGCAGTCCGAGTACAGGGATCTCTGGCTACACCTTC. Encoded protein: CASSPSTGISGYTF.

CDR3 in amino acids: CATSRAGNGANVLTF. In DNA form, the CDR3 reads TGTGCCACCAGCAGGGCGGGGAATGGGGCCAACGTCCTGACTTTC. The chain employs TRBV15 and TRBJ2-6, with a possible D match to TRBD2 (6 bases). The CDR3 spans 15 residues. Trimming removed 3 bases at V and 3 bases at J, with 9 bases between. Germline V lookup: CDR1 LNHNV, CDR2 YYDKDF (reference sequence).

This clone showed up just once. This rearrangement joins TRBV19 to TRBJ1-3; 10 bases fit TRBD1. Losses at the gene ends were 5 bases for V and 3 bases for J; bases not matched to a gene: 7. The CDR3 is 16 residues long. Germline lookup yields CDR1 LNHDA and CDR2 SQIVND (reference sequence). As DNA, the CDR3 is TGTGCCAGTAGTTCCCGACAGGGGGCTTTTGGAAACACCATATATTTT. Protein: CASSSRQGAFGNTIYF.